One and the same sample provided the 27 T cell receptor beta chains below, sequenced in a study of cytomegalovirus exposure and HLA in healthy donors. Amplification used 60 Vbeta primers and 13 Jbeta primers. Libraries were prepared by immunoSEQ multiplex PCR; TCRdb keeps only in-frame clonotypes and omits some of them. The sample has approximately 93,000 clones; less than 80% are singletons. The specimen sequenced was PBMCs. The receptors shown here come from a boy aged 10-17 years in good health and CMV-seropositive.

This clone was recorded only once. The V and J genes are TRBV25-1 and TRBJ1-1; tentatively, D is TRBD1 (6 bases). The V gene lost 2 bases and the J gene lost 4 bases, with 20 bases spanning the gap. Germline V gene sequence: CDR1 MGHDK, CDR2 SYGVNS. The CDR3 is 17 amino acids. CDR3 amino acids: CASSETPGGGGPTEAFF. Written as DNA, the CDR3 is TGTGCCAGCAGTGAAACGCCCGGAGGGGGGGGCCCCACTGAAGCTTTCTTT.

The CDR3 sequence is CASSLRGSFMNTEAFF. CDR3 coding DNA: TGTGCCAGCAGCTTACGGGGAAGTTTCATGAACACTGAAGCTTTCTTT. The chain recombines TRBV5-6 with TRBJ1-1, with D uncertain. CDR3 size: 16 residues. V dropped 2 bases and J dropped 0 bases, with 14 bases sitting between them. Germline V gene sequence: CDR1 SGHDT, CDR2 YYEEEE.

Points on this clone: Within the sample, other DNA sequences also encode this same CDR3. This chain connects TRBV6-5 to TRBJ1-5; D uncertain. Germline V gene data show CDR1 as MNHEY and CDR2 as SVGAGI. This CDR3 is 15 amino acids long. Trimming shortened V by 1 base and J by 3 bases, and 10 bases separated the two germline ends. The CDR3 nucleotides are TGTGCCAGCAGTTACTTGGGCCCCCCCAATCAGCCCCAGCATTTT. Translating gives CASSYLGPPNQPQHF.

The gene calls are TRBV4-3 and TRBJ2-7, with 10 bases lining up with TRBD2. With V trimmed by 2 bases and J by 7 bases, 8 bases remained unmatched. CDR3 length equals 15 residues. The germline CDR1 and CDR2 sequences are LGHNA and YSLEER. This CDR3 reads CASSQSSSGGREQYF. The CDR3 DNA reads TGCGCCAGCAGCCAATCGTCTAGCGGGGGTCGAGAGCAGTACTTC.

The rearrangement links TRBV30 to TRBJ2-1, with 7 bases matching TRBD2. The V segment lost 7 bases and the J segment 10 bases; nucleotides outside the gene matches: 13. The CDR3 has 13 amino acids. CDR1 and CDR2 from the germline V gene are GTSNPN and SVGIG (reference sequence). CDR3 in amino acids: CASKPIAGLEQFF. The CDR3 coding sequence is TGTGCCTCAAAACCCATAGCGGGTCTCGAGCAGTTCTTC.

The chain recombines TRBV2 with TRBJ2-3; D is undetermined. V lost 5 bases and J 5 bases, leaving 8 bases between the germline ends. The CDR3 consists of 12 residues. Germline CDR1 reads SNHLY; CDR2 reads FYNNEI. CDR3 DNA sequence: TGTGCCAGCAGTTTAGCTGGAGATACGCAGTATTTT. Residues: CASSLAGDTQYF.

The rearrangement uses TRBV7-2 and TRBJ2-1, with D possibly being TRBD1 (6 bases). The germline V and J ends were trimmed by 5 bases and 8 bases, with 16 bases remaining between them. The CDR3 length is 14 residues. Germline-derived CDR1 and CDR2 are SGHTA and FQGNSA. CDR3 in DNA: TGTGCCAGCAGCCCGCGGAAGGGGGACCATGAGCAGTTCTTC. This codes for CASSPRKGDHEQFF.

J is TRBJ1-4 and V is TRBV29-1; no clear D gene. Germline V lookup: CDR1 SQVTM, CDR2 ANQGSEA. CDR3 length: 14 residues. The V and J ends lost 4 bases and 8 bases respectively, with 17 bases between them. CDR3 region: CSVADGDVGEKLFF. Written as DNA, the CDR3 is TGCAGCGTTGCCGACGGGGATGTGGGCGAAAAACTGTTTTTT.

V is TRBV7-2 and J is TRBJ2-5; 8 bases fit TRBD2. CDR1 and CDR2 (germline): SGHTA, FQGNSA. This CDR3 is 14 amino acids long. V was pared by 7 bases and J by 4 bases, with 8 bases of the junction left unmatched. The CDR3 region is CASTWSGGRETQYF. The CDR3 nucleotides are TGTGCCAGCACCTGGTCGGGGGGGCGAGAGACCCAGTACTTC.

This clone was seen once. The chain has TRBV2 and TRBJ1-3, with 8 bases fitting TRBD1. Germline CDR1 and CDR2: SNHLY and FYNNEI. The J segment lost 2 bases and the V segment lost 4 bases, leaving 1 base of the junction unmatched. The CDR3 totals 14 residues. CDR3 sequence: CASSVDRAGNTIYF. The CDR3 DNA is TGTGCCAGCAGTGTGGACAGGGCTGGAAACACCATATATTTT.

There are a few counts of this clone. This chain connects TRBV4-1 to TRBJ2-7, with 8 bases that match TRBD1. CDR1 and CDR2 (germline): MGHRA, YSYEKL. This CDR3 region has 14 residues. The junction had 8 bases not matched to a gene; V was cut back by 4 bases and J by 6 bases. CDR3 amino acids: CASSLQGALGEQYF. Written as DNA, the CDR3 is TGCGCCAGCAGCCTCCAGGGGGCACTGGGCGAGCAGTACTTC.

The chain is built from TRBV30 and TRBJ2-3; the match to TRBD2 covers 9 bases. The V gene's germline CDR1 is GTSNPN and CDR2 SVGIG (reference sequence). The CDR3 loop spans 15 amino acids. V lost 1 base and J lost 4; bases outside the gene matches: 6. CDR3 amino acids: CAWSDLAGASDTQYF. The CDR3, as DNA: TGTGCCTGGAGTGACTTAGCGGGAGCCTCAGATACGCAGTATTTT.

J is TRBJ2-7 and V is TRBV10-2; TRBD1 might be the D (6 bases). Trimming cost V 6 bases and J 0 bases, with 24 bases left between them. This CDR3 spans 18 amino acids. Per the germline V gene, CDR1 is WSHSY and CDR2 is SAAADI. CDR3 amino acids: CASRGAGTSTRSSYEQYF. The CDR3 DNA is TGCGCCAGCAGGGGGGCCGGGACCTCAACCCGAAGCTCCTACGAGCAGTACTTC.

This clone was observed a handful of times. The rearrangement links TRBV5-8 to TRBJ1-1; D gene ambiguous. V lost 0 bases and J lost 0, with 6 bases in between. This CDR3 has 14 amino acids. Germline assignment: CDR1 SGHTS and CDR2 YDEGEE. The CDR3 is CASSLVRLNTEAFF. The CDR3 nucleotides read TGTGCCAGCAGCTTGGTCAGGTTGAACACTGAAGCTTTCTTT. Supplemented by reference TRBV5-8 and TRBJ1-1, the full variable domain reads EAGVTQSPTHLIKTRGQQATLRCSPISGHTSVYWYQQALGLGLQFLLWYDEGEERNRGNFPPRFSGRQFPNYSSELNVNALELEDSALYLCASSLVRLNTEAFFGQGTRLTVV.

J is TRBJ2-7 and V is TRBV7-2, with D tentatively TRBD2 (5 bases). The CDR3 contains 15 residues. Per germline, CDR1 SGHTA and CDR2 FQGNSA. Trimming cost V 5 bases and J 2 bases, with 16 bases left between them. This CDR3 is CASSPRAAIAYEQYF. CDR3 DNA sequence: TGTGCCAGCAGCCCGAGGGCAGCAATTGCCTACGAGCAGTACTTC.

The chain joins TRBV7-6 to TRBJ1-1, with D possibly TRBD1 on 6 matching bases. CDR3 size: 19 residues. Germline V lookup: CDR1 SGHVS, CDR2 FNYEAQ. The V end lost 4 bases, the J end lost 2 bases, and 26 bases lay between the germline ends. The CDR3 region has the DNA TGTGCCAGCAGCTCAACAAGACAGGTAACCCGGACCGATAACACTGAAGCTTTCTTT. Translation gives CASSSTRQVTRTDNTEAFF.

This clone was picked up a small number of times. The CDR3 sequence: CAWSVLGEKLFF. The CDR3 DNA reads as TGTGCCTGGAGTGTTCTAGGAGAAAAACTGTTTTTT. The chain carries TRBV30 and TRBJ1-4, with D hard to call. Trimming took 0 bases from V and 8 from J, leaving 7 bases between them. The germline V gene has CDR1 GTSNPN and CDR2 SVGIG (reference sequence). This CDR3 has 12 residues.

The V call is TRBV15, the J call TRBJ2-3; D might be TRBD2 (6 bases). Trimming removed 4 bases from V and 7 bases from J, with 24 bases in between. The length of the CDR3 is 17 residues. Germline values: CDR1 LNHNV, CDR2 YYDKDF (reference sequence). CDR3: CATSMGEQDGGRHTQYF. CDR3 sequence (DNA): TGTGCCACCAGCATGGGGGAACAGGACGGGGGACGGCATACGCAGTATTTT.

As regards this clone: At one end the junction does not follow the germline gene, possibly because of a read error. This sequence joins TRBV15 and TRBJ1-2; perhaps TRBD1 as D (5 bases). Germline V gives CDR1 LNHNV, CDR2 YYDKDF (reference sequence). The CDR3 is 11 residues long. The DNA of the CDR3 is TGTGCCACCAGCAGGTGGGGGGATCTCGTTTTC. It yields the protein CATSRWGDLVF.

The rearrangement joins TRBV30 to TRBJ1-1, with 7 bases that match TRBD1. Germline CDR1 is GTSNPN and CDR2 is SVGIG (reference sequence). The trim removed 7 bases at V and 4 bases at J, leaving 9 bases unmatched. The CDR3 length is 13 residues. The CDR3 DNA is TGTGCCTTGATACAGGGGCTGGGCACTGAAGCTTTCTTT. Residues: CALIQGLGTEAFF.

This sequence joins TRBV5-6 and TRBJ2-7; 10 nucleotides align to TRBD1. After removal of 4 bases from V and 4 bases from J, the junction contained 5 bases not matched to a gene. The CDR3 consists of 14 residues. The germline V gene has CDR1 SGHDT and CDR2 YYEEEE. The CDR3, as DNA: TGTGCCAGCAGCCCCGGGACAGGGGTGTACGAGCAGTACTTC. Its translation is CASSPGTGVYEQYF.

The rearrangement uses TRBV5-1 and TRBJ2-3; 11 bases are shared with TRBD2. The CDR3 is 17 amino acids. Germline trimming cut 1 base from V and 1 base from J; bases unmatched to any gene: 5. Germline V lookup: CDR1 SGHRS, CDR2 YFSETQ. As DNA, the CDR3 is TGCGCCAGCAGCTTGTATAGCGGGGGGGCAGGCACAGATACGCAGTATTTT. The encoded protein is CASSLYSGGAGTDTQYF.

The rearrangement uses TRBV5-1 and TRBJ2-6; 7 nucleotides line up with TRBD1. Germline trimming cut 1 base from V and 4 bases from J; bases unmatched to any gene: 8. Germline V CDR1 and CDR2: SGHRS, YFSETQ. The CDR3 loop spans 17 amino acids. The DNA for the CDR3 is TGCGCCAGCAGCTTGTTAGGGGGCGCGGCCGGGGCCAACGTCCTGACTTTC. Its translation is CASSLLGGAAGANVLTF.

The chain joins TRBV7-2 to TRBJ2-3; 11 bases are a match to TRBD2. This CDR3 is 14 amino acids long. In germline, CDR1 is SGHTA, CDR2 FQGNSA. Trimming took 4 bases from V and 15 from J; bases not matched to a gene: 12. The CDR3 loop reads CASSSRQLAGVQYF. CDR3 nucleotides: TGTGCCAGCAGCTCCCGACAACTAGCGGGAGTACAATATTTT.

The V and J genes are TRBV28 and TRBJ2-3; a possible D gene is TRBD1 (6 bases). Trimming stripped 3 bases from V and 2 bases from J, with 12 bases between. Germline V gene data show CDR1 as MDHEN and CDR2 as SYDVKM. The CDR3 has 15 amino acids. The CDR3 nucleotides read TGTGCCAGCAGTTTCTGGCAGGGGATCACAGATACGCAGTATTTT. Its protein product is CASSFWQGITDTQYF.

This chain connects TRBV7-9 to TRBJ2-7; D is perhaps TRBD2 (6 bases). Germline lookup yields CDR1 SEHNR and CDR2 FQNEAQ (reference sequence). The CDR3 is 14 amino acids. Trimming took 2 bases from V and 0 from J, leaving 8 bases between them. This CDR3 reads CASSLRDSSYEQYF. The CDR3 bases are TGTGCCAGCAGCTTAAGGGACTCCTCCTACGAGCAGTACTTC. The variable domain in full, completed from reference TRBV7-9 and TRBJ2-7, reads DTGVSQNPRHKITKRGQNVTFRCDPISEHNRLYWYRQTLGQGPEFLTYFQNEAQLEKSRLLSDRFSAERPKGSFSTLEIQRTEQGDSAMYLCASSLRDSSYEQYFGPGTRLTVT.

A few counts support this clone. Here the CDR3 reads CATSPVGGGSYEQYF. The CDR3, as DNA: TGTGCCACCAGCCCGGTAGGCGGTGGCTCCTACGAGCAGTACTTC. The V gene is TRBV15, the J gene TRBJ2-5, with no clear D. The DNA end is a closer match to TRBJ2-7, so the J assignment may be wrong. Germline lookup yields CDR1 LNHNV and CDR2 YYDKDF (reference sequence). CDR3 size: 15 residues.